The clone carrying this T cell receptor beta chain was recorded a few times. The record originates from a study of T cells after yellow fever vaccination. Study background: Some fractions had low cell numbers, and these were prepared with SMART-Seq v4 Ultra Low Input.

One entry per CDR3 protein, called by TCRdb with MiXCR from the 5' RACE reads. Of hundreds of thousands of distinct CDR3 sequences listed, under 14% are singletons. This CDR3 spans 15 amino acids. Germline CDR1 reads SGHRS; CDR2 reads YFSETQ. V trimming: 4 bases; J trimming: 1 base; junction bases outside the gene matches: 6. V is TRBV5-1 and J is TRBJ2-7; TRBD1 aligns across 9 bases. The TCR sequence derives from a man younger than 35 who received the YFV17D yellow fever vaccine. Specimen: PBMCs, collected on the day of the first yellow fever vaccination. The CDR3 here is CASSGGTGLSYEQYF. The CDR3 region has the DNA TGCGCCAGCAGCGGGGGGACAGGGTTATCCTACGAGCAGTACTTC. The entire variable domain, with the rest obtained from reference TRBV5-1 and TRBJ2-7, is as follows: KAGVTQTPRYLIKTRGQQVTLSCSPISGHRSVSWYQQTPGQGLQFLFEYFSETQRNKGNFPGRFSGRQFSNSRSEMNVSTLELGDSALYLCASSGGTGLSYEQYFGPGTRLTVT.